One sample yielded the 24 T cell receptor beta chains listed below, sequenced in a study of technical replicates of blood from a few donors. The protocol was immunoSEQ multiplex PCR, while the TCRdb copy is restricted to in-frame clones and leaves out a portion. The table shows about 100,000 clones, with approximately 95% occurring only once. Input material: T cells isolated from PBMCs. The receptor set was obtained from a human donor in good health.

The rearrangement uses TRBV6-6 and TRBJ2-1, with 11 bases aligning to TRBD2. V was pared by 7 bases and J by 7 bases, with 12 bases of the junction left unmatched. The CDR3 loop spans 16 amino acids. Germline V lookup: CDR1 MNHNY, CDR2 SVGAGI (reference sequence). As DNA, the CDR3 is TGTGCCAGCAACCCTCGGGGTAGCGGGGGGGTAAATGAGCAGTTCTTC. Translating it yields CASNPRGSGGVNEQFF.

This sequence joins TRBV2 and TRBJ1-1; TRBD1 matches at 9 bases. J lost 5 bases, V lost 2 bases, and 9 bases had no gene match. The CDR3 is 16 residues long. Germline CDR1 is SNHLY and CDR2 is FYNNEI. CDR3 region: CASSEPRDRGRTEAFF. Written as DNA, the CDR3 is TGTGCCAGCAGTGAACCGCGTGACAGGGGGAGGACTGAAGCTTTCTTT.

The genes are TRBV28 and TRBJ1-1, with D possibly TRBD1 on 5 matching bases. This CDR3 is 14 amino acids long. The ends were cut back, 3 bases at V and 0 bases at J, with 8 bases in the middle. Germline CDR1 MDHEN, CDR2 SYDVKM. CDR3 sequence reads: CASSFGGMNTEAFF. CDR3 DNA sequence: TGTGCCAGCAGTTTCGGGGGAATGAACACTGAAGCTTTCTTT.

The chain links TRBV7-8 to TRBJ2-5; perhaps TRBD1 as D (5 bases). V dropped 5 bases and J dropped 2 bases, with 18 bases sitting between them. Germline CDR1 is SGHVS and CDR2 is FQNEAQ. This CDR3 has 16 amino acids. For the CDR3, the DNA is TGTGCCAGCAGCGACTCACCCCGGACACTGCAAGAGACCCAGTACTTC. It is translated as CASSDSPRTLQETQYF.

The chain employs TRBV9 and TRBJ1-2; the match to TRBD1 covers 9 bases. J gave up 13 bases and V 4 bases, and 11 bases lay outside the gene matches. CDR1 is SGDLS, CDR2 YYNGEE, per germline. The CDR3 runs to 13 residues. The CDR3 DNA is TGTGCCAGCAGCACCTCCCGGGACAGGGTAGTCACCTTC. This sequence encodes CASSTSRDRVVTF.

CDR3 residues: CASSTEYLAKNIQYF. The DNA for the CDR3 is TGTGCCAGTAGTACAGAGTATCTAGCCAAAAACATTCAGTACTTC. The chain is built from TRBV19 and TRBJ2-4; D not certain. The V gene lost 4 bases and the J gene lost 0 bases, with 10 bases spanning the gap. CDR1 is LNHDA, CDR2 SQIVND, per germline (reference sequence). This CDR3 has 15 residues. Full variable domain (outside the CDR3, taken from reference TRBV19 and TRBJ2-4): DGGITQSPKYLFRKEGQNVTLSCEQNLNHDAMYWYRQDPGQGLRLIYYSQIVNDFQKGDIAEGYSVSREKKESFPLTVTSAQKNPTAFYLCASSTEYLAKNIQYFGAGTRLSVL.

The CDR3 reads CASQQGTLDYGYTF. In DNA form, the CDR3 reads TGTGCCAGCCAACAGGGGACCCTTGACTATGGCTACACCTTC. The chain uses TRBV6-1 and TRBJ1-2; 7 bases line up with TRBD1. Losses at the gene ends were 8 bases for V and 3 bases for J; bases not matched to a gene: 9. CDR1 is MNHNS, CDR2 SASEGT, per germline. CDR3 length equals 14 residues.

The chain couples TRBV28 to TRBJ1-4; 9 nucleotides line up with TRBD1. Germline values: CDR1 MDHEN, CDR2 SYDVKM. V shed 4 bases and J 7 bases; nucleotides not matched to a gene: 4. The CDR3 covers 14 residues. The CDR3 sequence: CASSSDRGSEKLFF. CDR3 in DNA: TGTGCCAGCAGTTCCGACAGGGGGAGTGAAAAACTGTTTTTT.

The chain has TRBV7-3 and TRBJ1-5; 10 nucleotides align to TRBD1. Germline V lookup: CDR1 SGHTA, CDR2 FQGTGA. The J segment lost 4 bases and the V segment lost 2 bases, leaving 17 bases of the junction unmatched. The CDR3 has 20 residues. CDR3 DNA: TGTGCCAGCAGCTTACGTTCCGGGACAGGGGTGAGGTGGTATAATCAGCCCCAGCATTTT. Amino acids: CASSLRSGTGVRWYNQPQHF.

The chain joins TRBV15 to TRBJ1-2, with 10 bases matching TRBD1. Germline-derived CDR1 and CDR2 are LNHNV and YYDKDF (reference sequence). The CDR3 consists of 16 residues. V lost 6 bases to trimming and J lost 5 bases; unmatched junction nucleotides: 12. In DNA, the CDR3 is TGTGCCACCAGTTCAAACCGGGGACAGGGGACATATGGCTACACCTTC. This sequence encodes CATSSNRGQGTYGYTF.

The genes are TRBV5-4 and TRBJ2-7; 8 positions agree with TRBD2. V dropped 3 bases and J dropped 3; count of bases not matched to a gene: 5. The CDR3 extends over 14 amino acids. CDR1 and CDR2 from the germline V gene are SGHNT and YYREEE (reference sequence). CDR3 sequence: CASSYGGAGYEQYF. For the CDR3, the DNA is TGTGCCAGCAGCTACGGGGGGGCGGGCTACGAGCAGTACTTC.

The V and J genes are TRBV5-4 and TRBJ2-5; D may be TRBD2 (5 bases). The V gene's germline CDR1 is SGHNT and CDR2 YYREEE (reference sequence). CDR3 length: 13 residues. V was pared by 1 base and J by 5 bases, with 9 bases between. This chain's CDR3 is CASSLSSGETQYF. For the CDR3, the DNA is TGTGCCAGCAGCTTGAGTTCGGGGGAGACCCAGTACTTC.

This chain uses TRBV27 with TRBJ2-7; D not resolved. The CDR3 has 13 residues. With 5 bases removed from V and 0 bases from J, the gap between germline ends came to 8 bases. The germline gives CDR1 MNHEY, CDR2 SMNVEV (reference sequence). CDR3 DNA: TGTGCCAGCAGTCCGACTGGCTCCTACGAGCAGTACTTC. It is translated as CASSPTGSYEQYF.

This clone appeared once. CDR3 in DNA: TGTGCCTGGAGGACCCCAGCGATTCAAAGCAGAGGCTACACCTTC. Protein sequence: CAWRTPAIQSRGYTF. The chain carries TRBV30 and TRBJ1-2, with unresolved D. Germline V gene sequence: CDR1 GTSNPN, CDR2 SVGIG (reference sequence). Trimming removed 3 bases from V and 8 bases from J, with 22 bases in between. The CDR3 is 15 amino acids.

CDR3 sequence reads: CASSLVMRLALRYNEQFF. The CDR3 bases are TGTGCCAGCAGCTTAGTAATGCGACTAGCCCTCAGGTACAATGAGCAGTTCTTC. The V gene is TRBV7-8, the J gene TRBJ2-1, with 7 bases aligning to TRBD2. The CDR3 has 18 residues. With 1 base clipped from V and 4 bases from J, the junction kept 13 bases outside the gene matches. Germline V gives CDR1 SGHVS, CDR2 FQNEAQ.

The chain carries TRBV11-2 and TRBJ2-5; TRBD2 matches at 10 bases. The CDR3 is made up of 17 amino acids. Per the germline V gene, CDR1 is SGHAT and CDR2 is FQNNGV. After removal of 1 base from V and 4 bases from J, the junction contained 9 bases not matched to a gene. The CDR3 region is CASSLGSLAGEGETQYF. DNA for the CDR3: TGTGCCAGCAGCTTAGGGTCGCTAGCGGGAGAAGGAGAGACCCAGTACTTC.

CDR3 sequence (DNA): TGTGCCAGCAGCGCCCGGGACAGGGGCCCTCACGAGCAGTACTTC. Translation: CASSARDRGPHEQYF. V and J are TRBV5-4 and TRBJ2-7; 10 bases line up with TRBD1. The trim removed 4 bases at V and 5 bases at J, leaving 9 bases unmatched. The CDR3 extends over 15 amino acids. The germline V gene has CDR1 SGHNT and CDR2 YYREEE (reference sequence).

This clone came up once. The gene calls are TRBV9 and TRBJ2-3, with 10 bases matching TRBD2. The trim removed 1 base at V and 4 bases at J, leaving 3 bases unmatched. The CDR3 extends over 15 amino acids. The germline V gene encodes CDR1 SGDLS and CDR2 YYNGEE. This CDR3 reads CASSVLAGEADTQYF. The CDR3 DNA reads TGTGCCAGCAGCGTACTAGCGGGGGAGGCAGATACGCAGTATTTT.

This clone has a single count. This chain links TRBV29-1 with TRBJ2-1, with 10 nucleotides matching TRBD2. V lost 7 bases and J lost 3; bases outside the gene matches: 9. From germline, CDR1 is SQVTM and CDR2 ANQGSEA. The CDR3 spans 15 residues. CDR3 region: CSGTSRLAGYNEQFF. The CDR3 coding sequence is TGCAGCGGGACAAGCCGACTAGCGGGCTACAATGAGCAGTTCTTC.

This clone was observed a single time. V is TRBV28 and J is TRBJ2-3; 7 nucleotides align to TRBD2. V gave up 2 bases and J gave up 4 bases; unmatched junction bases: 6. CDR3 size: 15 residues. Looked up from germline, CDR1 is MDHEN and CDR2 is SYDVKM. The CDR3 sequence is CASSLGGAGADTQYF. CDR3 in DNA: TGTGCCAGCAGTTTAGGAGGGGCGGGAGCAGATACGCAGTATTTT. The whole variable domain, filled in from reference TRBV28 and TRBJ2-3, reads DVKVTQSSRYLVKRTGEKVFLECVQDMDHENMFWYRQDPGLGLRLIYFSYDVKMKEKGDIPEGYSVSREKKERFSLILESASTNQTSMYLCASSLGGAGADTQYFGPGTRLTVL.

This clone showed up just once. One end of the junction fails to match germline, which may point to a read error. The rearrangement links TRBV27 to TRBJ2-3, with a possible D match to TRBD2 (6 bases). Germline V CDR1 and CDR2: MNHEY, SMNVEV (reference sequence). This CDR3 has 13 residues. CDR3 protein: CASSLGVAGSRNF. The DNA of the CDR3 is TGTGCCAGCAGTTTAGGGGTGGCGGGGAGCAGGAATTTT.

The count of this clone is one. The chain joins TRBV5-6 to TRBJ1-2; a weak D match, TRBD1 (6 bases). This CDR3 is built from 13 residues. V lost 5 bases and J lost 5, with 13 bases in between. From germline, CDR1 is SGHDT and CDR2 YYEEEE. The chain's CDR3 is CASSSQTGYGYTF. The CDR3 bases are TGTGCCAGCAGTTCCCAAACAGGGTATGGCTACACCTTC.

This clone is a singleton in its sample. V and J are TRBV19 and TRBJ1-4; D is unclear. CDR1 LNHDA and CDR2 SQIVND come from the germline V gene (reference sequence). The V and J ends lost 5 bases and 6 bases respectively, with 16 bases between them. The CDR3 covers 15 residues. CDR3 sequence (DNA): TGTGCCAGTAGTCCTCCGGGGTCCCTTCATGAAAAACTGTTTTTT. The encoded protein is CASSPPGSLHEKLFF.

The chain uses TRBV27 and TRBJ1-2; D is possibly TRBD1 (5 bases). Germline V gene sequence: CDR1 MNHEY, CDR2 SMNVEV (reference sequence). This CDR3 has 16 residues. The germline V and J ends were trimmed by 6 bases and 3 bases, with 20 bases remaining between them. In nucleotides, the CDR3 is TGTGCCAGCAGGGTGGGGTGGGGGGTCGTGGACTATGGCTACACCTTC. It is translated as CASRVGWGVVDYGYTF.